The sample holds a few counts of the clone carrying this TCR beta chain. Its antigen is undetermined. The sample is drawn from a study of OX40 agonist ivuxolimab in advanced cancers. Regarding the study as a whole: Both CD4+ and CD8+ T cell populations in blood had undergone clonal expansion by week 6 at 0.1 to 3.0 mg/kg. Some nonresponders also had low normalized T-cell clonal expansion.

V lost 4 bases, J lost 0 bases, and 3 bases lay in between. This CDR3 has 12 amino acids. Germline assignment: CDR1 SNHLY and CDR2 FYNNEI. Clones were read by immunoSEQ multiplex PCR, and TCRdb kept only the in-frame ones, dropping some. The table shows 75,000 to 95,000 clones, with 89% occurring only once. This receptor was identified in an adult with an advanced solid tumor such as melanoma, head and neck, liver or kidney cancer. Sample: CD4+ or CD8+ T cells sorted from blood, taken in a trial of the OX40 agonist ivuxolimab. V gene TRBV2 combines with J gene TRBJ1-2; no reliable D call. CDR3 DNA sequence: TGTGCCAGCAGTGCAGCTAACTATGGCTACACCTTC. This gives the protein CASSAANYGYTF.